The TCR beta chain under discussion was sequenced for a study of identical twins. Study observations and caveats: Not following the same donors, the study drew its conclusions from cross-sectional statistical analysis. High-abundance cord blood beta clonotypes had fewer insertions; memory repertoires showed none.

Per germline, CDR1 DFQATT and CDR2 SNEGSKA (reference sequence). The V segment lost 4 bases and the J segment 4 bases; nucleotides outside the gene matches: 4. The CDR3 sequence is 14 residues long. With respect to this clonotype: Its target is not known.

Via MiXCR, TCRdb re-called the 5' RACE reads, giving one row per CDR3 protein. The table includes 400,000 to 550,000 distinct CDR3 sequences, roughly 21% detected once. The same sample was also studied in work on T cells expressing NK-cell markers. That paper states: Researchers got TCR beta repertoires out of sorted CD3+CD56+NKG2C+, CD3+CD56+NKG2C- and CD3+CD56-NKG2C+ T cells. The sequencing cohort of eight donors included seven HCMV-seropositive individuals and one seronegative individual.

What was sequenced was CD4+ T cells sorted from blood. The receptor's source is a woman aged 18-29 years in good health. The chain couples TRBV20-1 to TRBJ1-3; 10 bases agree with TRBD1. DNA for the CDR3: TGCAGTGCTAAGACAGGGGGCGGAGGAAACACCATATATTTT. This codes for CSAKTGGGGNTIYF.